Listed below are T cell receptor beta chains from one sample, sequenced in a study of primary melanoma T cells and metastatic recurrence. Some clones are missing from TCRdb's copy, which holds only in-frame ones; the method was immunoSEQ multiplex PCR. The table shows about a thousand clones, with more than 85% occurring only once. Sequencing input: melanoma tumor tissue. The source is a human donor with melanoma. CDR3s include the opening cysteine and the closing phenylalanine or tryptophan. The D gene is left open where the match is weak. Clone size is given for some rows only: seen once, a few or many times, or a class if the clone is expanded.

V gene: TRBV6-8; D gene: TRBD1; J gene: TRBJ2-7; clone size: NA; CDR3 protein: CVISFITTTGERREQYF; CDR3 DNA: TGTGTCATCAGCTTCATAACAACGACAGGGGAGAGACGCGAGCAGTACTTC
V gene: TRBV19; D gene: TRBD2; J gene: TRBJ2-6; clone size: NA; CDR3 protein: CASSIGLAGLSGANVLTF; CDR3 DNA: TGTGCCAGTAGTATCGGACTAGCGGGCCTCTCTGGGGCCAACGTCCTGACTTTC
V gene: TRBV11-3; D gene: TRBD1; J gene: TRBJ1-4; clone size: hyperexpanded; CDR3 protein: CASSFRTGVFAEKLFF; CDR3 DNA: TGTGCCAGCAGCTTTAGGACAGGAGTATTTGCTGAAAAACTGTTTTTT
V gene: TRBV9; D gene: NA; J gene: TRBJ1-5; clone size: NA; CDR3 protein: CASSPRDASNQPQHF; CDR3 DNA: TGTGCCAGCAGCCCACGGGACGCCAGCAATCAGCCCCAGCATTTT
V gene: TRBV19; D gene: NA; J gene: TRBJ1-1; clone size: NA; CDR3 protein: CASSIIDWSGAFF; CDR3 DNA: TGTGCCAGTAGTATTATCGACTGGAGCGGGGCTTTCTTT
V gene: TRBV14; D gene: TRBD2; J gene: TRBJ2-7; clone size: NA; CDR3 protein: CASSAGAYEQYF; CDR3 DNA: TGTGCCAGCAGCGCGGGGGCCTACGAGCAGTACTTC
V gene: TRBV18; D gene: NA; J gene: TRBJ1-1; clone size: NA; CDR3 protein: CASSQAQGPGTEAFF; CDR3 DNA: TGTGCCAGCTCACAAGCCCAGGGACCTGGGACTGAAGCTTTCTTT
V gene: TRBV11-3; D gene: TRBD1; J gene: TRBJ1-1; clone size: few; CDR3 protein: CARSLSQGTAVNTEAFF; CDR3 DNA: TGTGCCAGAAGCTTATCCCAGGGGACAGCTGTGAACACTGAAGCTTTCTTT
V gene: TRBV9; D gene: NA; J gene: TRBJ1-3; clone size: NA; CDR3 protein: CASSMDQGSGNTIYF; CDR3 DNA: TGTGCCAGCAGTATGGATCAGGGTTCTGGAAACACCATATATTTT
V gene: TRBV1; D gene: NA; J gene: TRBJ2-3; clone size: NA; CDR3 protein: CASSEGTGGLDTQYF; CDR3 DNA: TGCGCCAGCAGCGAAGGGACGGGGGGGCTAGATACGCAGTATTTT
V gene: TRBV11-3; D gene: TRBD1; J gene: TRBJ2-7; clone size: NA; CDR3 protein: CASSARQGAYEQYF; CDR3 DNA: TGTGCCAGCAGCGCTAGACAGGGGGCCTACGAGCAGTACTTC
V gene: TRBV5-1; D gene: TRBD2; J gene: TRBJ2-3; clone size: NA; CDR3 protein: CASSLQTSISTDTQYF; CDR3 DNA: TGCGCCAGCAGTTTACAGACTAGCATTAGCACAGATACGCAGTATTTT
V gene: TRBV7-4; D gene: NA; J gene: TRBJ2-7; clone size: NA; CDR3 protein: CASSTRQSYEQYF; CDR3 DNA: TGTGCCAGCAGCACCCGACAGAGCTACGAGCAGTACTTC
V gene: TRBV19; D gene: TRBD1; J gene: TRBJ1-5; clone size: NA; CDR3 protein: CASSRGQNQPQHF; CDR3 DNA: TGTGCCAGTAGTAGGGGACAGAATCAGCCCCAGCATTTT
V gene: TRBV10-2; D gene: NA; J gene: TRBJ2-3; clone size: NA; CDR3 protein: CASSESQGRNTDTQYF; CDR3 DNA: TGCGCCAGCAGTGAGTCCCAGGGACGAAACACAGATACGCAGTATTTT
V gene: TRBV11-3; D gene: NA; J gene: TRBJ2-1; clone size: NA; CDR3 protein: CASSLVGRRNEQFF; CDR3 DNA: TGTGCCAGCAGCTTGGTTGGCAGGAGGAATGAGCAGTTCTTC
V gene: TRBV6-8; D gene: TRBD1; J gene: TRBJ1-4; clone size: once; CDR3 protein: CASSSGTGTNEKLFF; CDR3 DNA: TGTGCCAGCAGTTCCGGGACAGGGACTAATGAAAAACTGTTTTTT
V gene: TRBV6-8; D gene: NA; J gene: TRBJ1-2; clone size: NA; CDR3 protein: CASSRSPTDPNYGYTF; CDR3 DNA: TGTGCCAGCAGCCGCTCCCCGACAGACCCTAACTATGGCTACACCTTC
V gene: TRBV11-3; D gene: NA; J gene: TRBJ2-1; clone size: NA; CDR3 protein: CASSQGGRSVDEQFF; CDR3 DNA: TGTGCCAGCAGTCAAGGAGGGAGATCAGTGGATGAGCAGTTCTTC
V gene: TRBV11-3; D gene: NA; J gene: TRBJ1-2; clone size: NA; CDR3 protein: CASSLEGKHYGYTF; CDR3 DNA: TGTGCCAGCAGCTTAGAAGGGAAGCACTATGGCTACACCTTC
V gene: TRBV6-8; D gene: NA; J gene: TRBJ2-5; clone size: once; CDR3 protein: CASRRRTDLQETQYF; CDR3 DNA: TGTGCCAGCAGAAGAAGAACAGACCTCCAAGAGACCCAGTACTTC
V gene: TRBV11-3; D gene: NA; J gene: TRBJ1-5; clone size: NA; CDR3 protein: CASSLGGGAFGNQPQHF; CDR3 DNA: TGTGCCAGCAGCCTTGGTGGGGGCGCGTTTGGGAATCAGCCCCAGCATTTT
V gene: TRBV11-3; D gene: TRBD1; J gene: TRBJ2-1; clone size: few; CDR3 protein: CASSFYPGGAGLNEQFF; CDR3 DNA: TGTGCCAGCAGCTTTTATCCAGGGGGCGCGGGTTTGAATGAGCAGTTCTTC
V gene: TRBV19; D gene: TRBD1; J gene: TRBJ1-4; clone size: NA; CDR3 protein: CASSPGQGVGKLFF; CDR3 DNA: TGTGCCAGTTCTCCGGGACAGGGGGTTGGAAAACTGTTTTTT
V gene: TRBV19; D gene: NA; J gene: TRBJ2-7; clone size: NA; CDR3 protein: CASSIFAGSSYEQYF; CDR3 DNA: TGTGCCAGTAGTATATTCGCAGGAAGCTCCTACGAGCAGTACTTC
V gene: TRBV6-8; D gene: TRBD1; J gene: TRBJ2-5; clone size: NA; CDR3 protein: CASSSDRGLGKTQYF; CDR3 DNA: TGTGCCAGCAGTTCTGACAGGGGGCTTGGAAAGACCCAGTACTTC
V gene: TRBV11-3; D gene: TRBD1; J gene: TRBJ1-5; clone size: NA; CDR3 protein: CASSFGQGAFSNQPQHF; CDR3 DNA: TGTGCCAGCAGCTTCGGACAGGGGGCATTTAGCAATCAGCCCCAGCATTTT
V gene: TRBV6-8; D gene: NA; J gene: TRBJ2-7; clone size: NA; CDR3 protein: CASSYAAATYEQYF; CDR3 DNA: TGTGCCAGCAGTTACGCGGCGGCTACCTACGAGCAGTACTTC
V gene: TRBV11-3; D gene: NA; J gene: TRBJ1-1; clone size: NA; CDR3 protein: CASSFKSGGITKAFF; CDR3 DNA: TGTGCCAGCAGCTTTAAGTCCGGGGGCATCACTAAAGCTTTCTTT
V gene: TRBV18; D gene: NA; J gene: TRBJ2-3; clone size: NA; CDR3 protein: CASSPRGGGTDTQYF; CDR3 DNA: TGTGCCAGCTCACCTAGAGGGGGGGGCACAGATACGCAGTATTTT
V gene: TRBV7-7; D gene: TRBD1; J gene: TRBJ2-3; clone size: NA; CDR3 protein: CASSLWTGGTDTQYF; CDR3 DNA: TGTGCCAGCAGCTTATGGACAGGGGGCACAGATACGCAGTATTTT
V gene: TRBV14; D gene: TRBD2; J gene: TRBJ2-3; clone size: NA; CDR3 protein: CASSQDRKLAGCTDTQYF; CDR3 DNA: TGTGCCAGCAGCCAAGATCGGAAACTAGCGGGATGCACAGATACGCAGTATTTT
V gene: TRBV19; D gene: NA; J gene: TRBJ2-7; clone size: NA; CDR3 protein: CASSVGLSYEQYF; CDR3 DNA: TGTGCCAGTAGCGTGGGGCTCTCCTACGAGCAGTACTTC
V gene: TRBV30; D gene: TRBD2; J gene: TRBJ2-7; clone size: NA; CDR3 protein: CAWTFRASGSSYEQYF; CDR3 DNA: TGTGCCTGGACCTTTCGGGCTAGCGGGAGCTCCTACGAGCAGTACTTC
V gene: TRBV29-1; D gene: NA; J gene: TRBJ1-4; clone size: NA; CDR3 protein: CSVEGSTRGEKLFF; CDR3 DNA: TGCAGCGTTGAAGGGTCCACTCGGGGCGAAAAACTGTTTTTT
V gene: TRBV11-3; D gene: NA; J gene: TRBJ1-5; clone size: NA; CDR3 protein: CASSREPFVDQPQHF; CDR3 DNA: TGTGCCAGCAGCAGGGAGCCGTTTGTCGATCAGCCCCAGCATTTT
V gene: TRBV6-8; D gene: NA; J gene: TRBJ1-5; clone size: NA; CDR3 protein: CASSYSVPPYSNQPQHF; CDR3 DNA: TGTGCCAGCAGTTACTCGGTTCCACCTTATAGCAATCAGCCCCAGCATTTT
V gene: TRBV11-3; D gene: NA; J gene: TRBJ1-2; clone size: NA; CDR3 protein: CASSLVRGSNYGYTF; CDR3 DNA: TGTGCCAGCAGCTTAGTCAGGGGATCTAACTATGGCTACACCTTC
V gene: TRBV19; D gene: TRBD2; J gene: TRBJ2-1; clone size: NA; CDR3 protein: CASSPSGTYNEQFF; CDR3 DNA: TGTGCCAGTAGTCCTAGCGGAACCTACAATGAGCAGTTCTTC
V gene: TRBV11-3; D gene: TRBD1; J gene: TRBJ1-2; clone size: NA; CDR3 protein: CASSLVGTAANYGYTF; CDR3 DNA: TGTGCCAGCAGCTTGGTGGGGACAGCAGCTAACTATGGCTACACCTTC
V gene: TRBV11-3; D gene: TRBD2; J gene: TRBJ2-7; clone size: NA; CDR3 protein: CASSYPTSAYEQYF; CDR3 DNA: TGTGCCAGCAGCTATCCGACTAGCGCTTACGAGCAGTACTTC
V gene: TRBV28; D gene: NA; J gene: TRBJ2-5; clone size: NA; CDR3 protein: CASSLPPGETQYF; CDR3 DNA: TGTGCCAGCAGTTTACCCCCGGGAGAGACCCAGTACTTC
V gene: TRBV6-8; D gene: NA; J gene: TRBJ1-1; clone size: NA; CDR3 protein: CASSEPIRGWTEAFF; CDR3 DNA: TGTGCCAGCAGTGAGCCTATCAGGGGCTGGACTGAAGCTTTCTTT
V gene: TRBV10-3; D gene: NA; J gene: TRBJ1-6; clone size: NA; CDR3 protein: CAISEAEGVGNSPLHF; CDR3 DNA: TGTGCCATCAGTGAGGCCGAGGGGGTAGGAAATTCACCCCTCCACTTT
V gene: TRBV7-1; D gene: NA; J gene: TRBJ1-2; clone size: NA; CDR3 protein: CASSSDGPSGYTF; CDR3 DNA: TGTGCCAGCAGCTCGGACGGTCCCTCGGGCTACACCTTC
V gene: TRBV7-1; D gene: NA; J gene: TRBJ1-5; clone size: NA; CDR3 protein: CASTGRGNQPQHF; CDR3 DNA: TGTGCCAGCACCGGACGAGGCAATCAGCCCCAGCATTTT
V gene: TRBV11-3; D gene: NA; J gene: TRBJ2-5; clone size: NA; CDR3 protein: CASSLDQGTKTQYF; CDR3 DNA: TGTGCCAGCAGCTTAGATCAAGGGACCAAGACCCAGTACTTC
V gene: TRBV7-7; D gene: TRBD1; J gene: TRBJ2-3; clone size: NA; CDR3 protein: CASSSGQYSTDTQYF; CDR3 DNA: TGTGCCAGCAGCTCGGGACAGTATAGTACAGATACGCAGTATTTT
V gene: TRBV19; D gene: NA; J gene: TRBJ2-5; clone size: NA; CDR3 protein: CASSRGDSLRETQYF; CDR3 DNA: TGTGCCAGTAGTAGGGGGGACAGCCTTCGTGAGACCCAGTACTTC
V gene: TRBV6-7; D gene: NA; J gene: TRBJ2-5; clone size: NA; CDR3 protein: CASSEARASFETQYF; CDR3 DNA: TGTGCCAGCAGTGAAGCGCGGGCTAGCTTCGAGACCCAGTACTTC
V gene: TRBV6-1; D gene: NA; J gene: TRBJ1-4; clone size: NA; CDR3 protein: CASSEGRVGEKLFF; CDR3 DNA: TGTGCCAGCAGTGAAGGCAGGGTAGGAGAAAAACTGTTTTTT
V gene: TRBV9; D gene: NA; J gene: TRBJ1-3; clone size: NA; CDR3 protein: CASSEDVSPSGNTIYF; CDR3 DNA: TGTGCCAGCAGTGAAGACGTATCTCCCTCTGGAAACACCATATATTTT
V gene: TRBV12-5; D gene: NA; J gene: TRBJ2-4; clone size: NA; CDR3 protein: CASTYGELAKNIQYF; CDR3 DNA: TGTGCCAGCACCTACGGTGAACTAGCCAAAAACATTCAGTACTTC
V gene: TRBV19; D gene: TRBD1; J gene: TRBJ1-5; clone size: NA; CDR3 protein: CASRKGDRGERQPQHF; CDR3 DNA: TGTGCCAGTAGAAAGGGGGACAGGGGGGAACGTCAGCCCCAGCATTTT
V gene: TRBV28; D gene: TRBD2; J gene: TRBJ2-5; clone size: NA; CDR3 protein: CASTISGRPQETQYF; CDR3 DNA: TGTGCCAGTACGATTAGCGGGAGGCCACAAGAGACCCAGTACTTC
V gene: TRBV18; D gene: NA; J gene: TRBJ1-2; clone size: NA; CDR3 protein: CASSPRQEANYGYTF; CDR3 DNA: TGTGCCAGCTCACCACGACAGGAGGCCAACTATGGCTACACCTTC
V gene: TRBV7-6; D gene: NA; J gene: TRBJ1-2; clone size: NA; CDR3 protein: CASTRRGVGDGYTF; CDR3 DNA: TGTGCCAGCACCCGCCGGGGGGTAGGGGATGGCTACACCTTC